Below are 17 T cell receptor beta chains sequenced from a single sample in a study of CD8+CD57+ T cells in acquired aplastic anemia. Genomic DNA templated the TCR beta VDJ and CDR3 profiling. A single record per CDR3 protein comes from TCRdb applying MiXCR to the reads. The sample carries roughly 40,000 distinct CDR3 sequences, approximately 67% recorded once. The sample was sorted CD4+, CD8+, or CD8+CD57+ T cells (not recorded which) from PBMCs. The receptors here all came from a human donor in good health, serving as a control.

This chain's CDR3 is CASSGPESGKLFF. The DNA of the CDR3 is TGTGCCAGCAGCGGGCCGGAGAGTGGAAAACTGTTTTTT. The gene calls are TRBV25-1 and TRBJ1-4; D is unclear. Trimming removed 6 bases at V and 10 bases at J, with 15 bases between. Germline CDR1 and CDR2: MGHDK and SYGVNS. This CDR3 has 13 amino acids.

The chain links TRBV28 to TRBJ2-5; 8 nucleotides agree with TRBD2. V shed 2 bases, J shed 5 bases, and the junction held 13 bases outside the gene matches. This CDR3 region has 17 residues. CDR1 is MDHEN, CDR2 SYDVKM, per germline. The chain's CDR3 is CASSLHDGTSQGETQYF. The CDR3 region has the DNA TGTGCCAGCAGTTTACATGACGGGACTAGTCAGGGGGAGACCCAGTACTTC.

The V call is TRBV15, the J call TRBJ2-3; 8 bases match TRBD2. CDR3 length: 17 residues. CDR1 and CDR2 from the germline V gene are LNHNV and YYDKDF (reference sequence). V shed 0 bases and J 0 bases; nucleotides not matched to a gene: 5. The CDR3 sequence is CATSREGGGRSTDTQYF. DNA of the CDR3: TGTGCCACCAGCAGAGAAGGCGGGGGGCGAAGCACAGATACGCAGTATTTT.

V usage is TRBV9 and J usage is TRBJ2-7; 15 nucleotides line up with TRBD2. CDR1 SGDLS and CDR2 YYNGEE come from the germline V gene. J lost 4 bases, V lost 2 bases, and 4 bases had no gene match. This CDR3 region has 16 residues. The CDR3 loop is CASSVRTSGGAYEQYF. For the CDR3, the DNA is TGTGCCAGCAGCGTCCGGACTAGCGGGGGGGCGTACGAGCAGTACTTC.

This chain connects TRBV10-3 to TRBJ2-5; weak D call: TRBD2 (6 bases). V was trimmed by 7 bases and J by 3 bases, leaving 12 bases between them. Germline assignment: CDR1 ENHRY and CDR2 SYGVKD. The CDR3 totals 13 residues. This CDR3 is CAITPSGEETQYF. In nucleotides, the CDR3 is TGTGCCATCACCCCGTCGGGGGAAGAGACCCAGTACTTC.

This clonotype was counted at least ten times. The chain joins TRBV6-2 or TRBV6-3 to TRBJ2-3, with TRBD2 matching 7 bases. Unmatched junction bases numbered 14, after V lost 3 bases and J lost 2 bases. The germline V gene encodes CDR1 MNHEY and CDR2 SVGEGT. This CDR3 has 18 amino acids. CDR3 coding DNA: TGTGCCAGCAGTTATGTGGGGGGACTAAGCGGGGCCACAGATACGCAGTATTTT. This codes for CASSYVGGLSGATDTQYF.

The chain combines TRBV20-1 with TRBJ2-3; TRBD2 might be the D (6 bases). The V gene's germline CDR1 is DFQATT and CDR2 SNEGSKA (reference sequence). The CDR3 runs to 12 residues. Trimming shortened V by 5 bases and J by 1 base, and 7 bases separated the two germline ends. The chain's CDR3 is CSAPSGTDTQYF. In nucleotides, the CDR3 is TGCAGTGCTCCTAGCGGCACAGATACGCAGTATTTT.

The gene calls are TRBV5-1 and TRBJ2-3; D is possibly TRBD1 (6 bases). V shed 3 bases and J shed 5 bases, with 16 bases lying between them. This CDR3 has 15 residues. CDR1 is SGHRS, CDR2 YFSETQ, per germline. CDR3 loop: CASSSGDTWGDTQYF. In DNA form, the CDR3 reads TGCGCCAGCAGCTCTGGGGACACCTGGGGAGATACGCAGTATTTT. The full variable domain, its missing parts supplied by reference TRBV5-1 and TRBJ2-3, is KAGVTQTPRYLIKTRGQQVTLSCSPISGHRSVSWYQQTPGQGLQFLFEYFSETQRNKGNFPGRFSGRQFSNSRSEMNVSTLELGDSALYLCASSSGDTWGDTQYFGPGTRLTVL.

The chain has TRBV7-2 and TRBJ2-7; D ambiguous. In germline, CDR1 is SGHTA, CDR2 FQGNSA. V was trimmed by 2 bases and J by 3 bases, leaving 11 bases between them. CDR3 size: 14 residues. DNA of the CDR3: TGTGCCAGCAGCTTACGCGACACCCACTACGAGCAGTACTTC. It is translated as CASSLRDTHYEQYF.

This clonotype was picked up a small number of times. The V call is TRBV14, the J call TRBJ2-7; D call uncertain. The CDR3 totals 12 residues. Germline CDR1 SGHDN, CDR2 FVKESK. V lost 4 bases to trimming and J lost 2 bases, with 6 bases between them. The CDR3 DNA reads TGTGCCAGCAGCCGACATGCCTACGAGCAGTACTTC. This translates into CASSRHAYEQYF. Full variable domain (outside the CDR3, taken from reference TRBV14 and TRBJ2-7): EAGVTQFPSHSVIEKGQTVTLRCDPISGHDNLYWYRRVMGKEIKFLLHFVKESKQDESGMPNNRFLAERTGGTYSTLKVQPAELEDSGVYFCASSRHAYEQYFGPGTRLTVT.

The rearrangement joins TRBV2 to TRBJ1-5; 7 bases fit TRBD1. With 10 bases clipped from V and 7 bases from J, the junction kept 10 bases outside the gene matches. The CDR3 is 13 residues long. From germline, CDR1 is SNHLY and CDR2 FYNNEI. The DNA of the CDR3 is TGTGCCAACTGGGACAGAAGGAGGCAGCCCCAGCATTTT. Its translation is CANWDRRRQPQHF.

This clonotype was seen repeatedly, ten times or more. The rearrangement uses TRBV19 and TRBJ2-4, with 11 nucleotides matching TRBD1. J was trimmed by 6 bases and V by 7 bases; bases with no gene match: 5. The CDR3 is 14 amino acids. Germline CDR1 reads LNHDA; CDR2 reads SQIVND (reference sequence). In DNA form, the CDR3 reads TGTGCCAGTACCCCGGGACAGGGGGTAAACATTCAGTACTTC. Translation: CASTPGQGVNIQYF. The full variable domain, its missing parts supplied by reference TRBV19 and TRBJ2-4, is DGGITQSPKYLFRKEGQNVTLSCEQNLNHDAMYWYRQDPGQGLRLIYYSQIVNDFQKGDIAEGYSVSREKKESFPLTVTSAQKNPTAFYLCASTPGQGVNIQYFGAGTRLSVL.

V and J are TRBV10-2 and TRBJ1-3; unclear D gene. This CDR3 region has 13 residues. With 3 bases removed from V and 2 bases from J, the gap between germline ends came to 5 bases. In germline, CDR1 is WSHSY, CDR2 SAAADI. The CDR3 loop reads CASSDLPGNTIYF. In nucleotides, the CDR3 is TGCGCCAGCAGTGACCTTCCTGGAAACACCATATATTTT.

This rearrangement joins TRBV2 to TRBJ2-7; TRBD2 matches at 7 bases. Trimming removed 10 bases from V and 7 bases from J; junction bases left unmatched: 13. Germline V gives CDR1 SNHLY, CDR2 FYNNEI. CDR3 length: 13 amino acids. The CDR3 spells CATSVGRSREQYV. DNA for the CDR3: TGTGCCACCTCAGTCGGGAGGTCGAGGGAGCAGTACGTC.

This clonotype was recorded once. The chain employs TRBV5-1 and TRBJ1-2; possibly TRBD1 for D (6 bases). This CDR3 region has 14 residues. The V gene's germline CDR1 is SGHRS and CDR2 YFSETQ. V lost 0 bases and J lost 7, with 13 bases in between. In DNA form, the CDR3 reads TGCGCCAGCAGCTTGGAACAGGGCTCCGGTGGCTACACCTTC. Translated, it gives CASSLEQGSGGYTF.

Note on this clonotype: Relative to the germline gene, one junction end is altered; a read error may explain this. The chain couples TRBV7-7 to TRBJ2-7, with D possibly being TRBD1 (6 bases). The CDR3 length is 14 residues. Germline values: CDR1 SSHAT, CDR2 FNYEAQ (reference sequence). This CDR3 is CASSRDPGAYEQYF. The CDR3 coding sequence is TGTGCTAGCAGCCGGGACCCAGGGGCCTACGAGCAGTACTTC.

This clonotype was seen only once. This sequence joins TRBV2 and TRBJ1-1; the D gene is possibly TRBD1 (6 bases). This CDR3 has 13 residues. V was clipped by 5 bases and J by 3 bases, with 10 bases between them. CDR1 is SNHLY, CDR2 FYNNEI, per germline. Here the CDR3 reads CASSLRGDTEAFF. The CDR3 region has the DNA TGTGCCAGCAGTTTAAGGGGGGACACTGAAGCTTTCTTT. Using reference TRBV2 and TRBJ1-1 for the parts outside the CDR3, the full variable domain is EPEVTQTPSHQVTQMGQEVILRCVPISNHLYFYWYRQILGQKVEFLVSFYNNEISEKSEIFDDQFSVERPDGSNFTLKIRSTKLEDSAMYFCASSLRGDTEAFFGQGTRLTVV.